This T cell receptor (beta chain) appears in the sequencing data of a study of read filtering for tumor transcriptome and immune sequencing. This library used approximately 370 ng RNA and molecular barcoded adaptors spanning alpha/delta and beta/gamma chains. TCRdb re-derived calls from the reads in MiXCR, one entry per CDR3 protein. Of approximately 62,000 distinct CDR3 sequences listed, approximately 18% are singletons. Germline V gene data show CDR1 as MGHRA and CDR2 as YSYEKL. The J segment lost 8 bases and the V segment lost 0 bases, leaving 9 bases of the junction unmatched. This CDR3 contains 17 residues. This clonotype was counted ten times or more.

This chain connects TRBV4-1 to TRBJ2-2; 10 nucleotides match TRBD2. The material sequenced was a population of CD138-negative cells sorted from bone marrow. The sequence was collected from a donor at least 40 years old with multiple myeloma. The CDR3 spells CASSQDPQRGGQGELFF. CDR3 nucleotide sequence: TGCGCCAGCAGCCAAGACCCCCAGCGGGGGGGCCAGGGGGAGCTGTTTTTT.